This T cell receptor (beta chain) stems from a study of graft-versus-host responses after intestinal transplantation. Study-level points and caveats: Present in recipient marrow, GvH clones included some that appeared first in ileum or blood.

Deletions cut 1 base from V and 9 bases from J, with 7 bases between. The CDR3 sequence is 12 residues long. The germline CDR1 and CDR2 sequences are LNHDA and SQIVND (reference sequence). Sequencing used immunoSEQ multiplex PCR; TCRdb keeps in-frame clones, though not all of them. The repertoire holds 12,000 to 15,000 clones, with 35% to 40% as singletons. Plated together were around 200,000 CFSE-labeled responder cells and around 200,000 irradiated, violet-dye-labeled stimulator cells. This clone came up a few times. This receptor was identified in a human patient who received an intestinal transplant. This rearrangement joins TRBV19 to TRBJ2-1; TRBD2 is a possible D gene (5 bases). Sequencing used alloreactive CD8+ T cells from a mixed lymphocyte reaction culture, obtained before intestinal transplant. Subset meaning: CFSE-low proliferating T cells sorted from roughly six-day pre-transplant mixed lymphocyte reaction (GvH or HvG direction). The CDR3 nucleotides read TGTGCCAGTAGTATAGGCCGGGGTGAGCAGTTCTTC. This gives the protein CASSIGRGEQFF.